These 16 T cell receptor beta chains were all obtained from the same sample, sequenced in a study of regulatory T cells in long-lasting Graves disease. Arm-PCR of CDR3 regions and iRepertoire HTBI primers were used to build TCR beta libraries. TCRdb itself ran the multiplex PCR reads through MiXCR, one entry per CDR3 protein. The data hold roughly 420,000 distinct CDR3 sequences, with less than 15% observed a single time. Time point noted: newly diagnosed GD, antithyroid drugs for less than 3 months. RNA isolated from PBMCs was used to make the TCR library. The same specimen was also included in a second study, on T cells in Graves' hyperthyroidism and ophthalmopathy.

The sample was peripheral blood mononuclear cells (PBMCs), taken at new diagnosis, from a patient treated with antithyroid drugs. Source of these receptors: a woman aged 50 to 65 with Graves disease.

The chain joins TRBV3-1 to TRBJ2-2, with TRBD2 as a possible D gene (6 bases). The germline V and J ends were trimmed by 6 bases and 4 bases, with 15 bases remaining between them. The germline V gene encodes CDR1 LGHDT and CDR2 YNNKEL (reference sequence). The CDR3 is 15 amino acids. The CDR3 DNA sequence: TGTGCCAGCAGTATAGCGGCGTCCGGCACCGGGGAGCTGTTTTTT. Its translation: CASSIAASGTGELFF.

This clonotype was counted ten times or more. V and J are TRBV28 and TRBJ2-7; a possible D gene is TRBD1 (6 bases). This CDR3 has 19 amino acids. V was pared by 5 bases and J by 6 bases, with 32 bases between. Germline loops: CDR1 MDHEN, CDR2 SYDVKM. The CDR3 nucleotides are TGTGCCAGCAGTCCTCCCGCCTACGCCAGTATGACAGGCGCAAGCGAGCAGTACTTC. Its translation: CASSPPAYASMTGASEQYF.

In this sample, this clonotype turned up a few times. The chain couples TRBV28 to TRBJ2-7, with TRBD2 as a possible D gene (5 bases). Trimming took 7 bases from V and 0 from J, leaving 10 bases between them. Germline assignment: CDR1 MDHEN and CDR2 SYDVKM. The CDR3 totals 13 residues. CDR3 sequence reads: CASKRSSSYEQYF. In DNA, the CDR3 is TGTGCCAGCAAGCGGAGTAGCTCCTACGAGCAGTACTTC.

This clonotype was detected only a few times. This chain links TRBV20-1 with TRBJ2-2, with TRBD2 matching 10 bases. The CDR3 consists of 16 residues. Germline assignment: CDR1 DFQATT and CDR2 SNEGSKA (reference sequence). V shed 5 bases, J shed 6 bases, and the junction held 12 bases outside the gene matches. In DNA, the CDR3 is TGCAGTGCTGGGACTAGCGCAAGCCTTGGGGCCGGGGAGCTGTTTTTT. Translating it yields CSAGTSASLGAGELFF.

In its sample, this clonotype was seen a few times. The chain carries TRBV29-1 and TRBJ1-2, with TRBD1 identical over 7 bases. CDR1 is SQVTM and CDR2 is ANQGSEA in the germline V gene. The CDR3 runs 13 residues. Trimming cost V 1 base and J 4 bases; bases outside gene matches: 3. CDR3 sequence reads: CSVEAWDSYGYTF. The DNA of the CDR3 is TGCAGCGTTGAAGCTTGGGACAGCTATGGCTACACCTTC.

This clonotype showed up many times. The chain couples TRBV9 to TRBJ2-7; D is ambiguous. CDR1 and CDR2 from the germline V gene are SGDLS and YYNGEE. Trimming left V 1 base short and J 9 bases short, with 14 bases between. The CDR3 runs 13 residues. CDR3 protein: CASSVNTPRAQYF. The CDR3 DNA follows: TGTGCCAGCAGCGTAAACACGCCCCGCGCGCAGTACTTC.

This clonotype has ten or more counts. The chain joins TRBV20-1 to TRBJ2-7, with 11 bases that match TRBD2. CDR1 DFQATT and CDR2 SNEGSKA come from the germline V gene (reference sequence). This CDR3 has 19 amino acids. V dropped 0 bases and J dropped 6; count of bases not matched to a gene: 19. The CDR3 is CSARDSGSEITSGSREQYF. The CDR3 coding sequence is TGCAGTGCTAGAGATTCAGGCTCAGAGATCACTAGCGGGAGTCGCGAGCAGTACTTC.

This clonotype has a count of ten or more. The rearrangement uses TRBV7-9 and TRBJ2-7; 11 bases agree with TRBD1. Germline V gene sequence: CDR1 SEHNR, CDR2 FQNEAQ (reference sequence). The CDR3 has 15 amino acids. V dropped 5 bases and J dropped 5; count of bases not matched to a gene: 8. The DNA of the CDR3 is TGTGCCAGCAGCACAGGACAGGGGGCCTTTAACGAGCAGTACTTC. This gives the protein CASSTGQGAFNEQYF.

This chain uses TRBV28 with TRBJ1-2; 8 bases match TRBD1. Germline lookup yields CDR1 MDHEN and CDR2 SYDVKM. The V gene end was trimmed by 6 bases and the J gene end by 3 bases; junction bases not matched to a gene: 3. The CDR3 sequence is 13 residues long. CDR3 DNA: TGTGCCAGCAGGACAGGGGCGGACTATGGCTACACCTTC. Its protein is CASRTGADYGYTF.

This clonotype has a count of ten or more. The chain has TRBV20-1 and TRBJ1-2; 8 bases are shared with TRBD1. The CDR3 has 15 amino acids. V shed 6 bases, J shed 4 bases, and the junction held 13 bases outside the gene matches. Germline V gene sequence: CDR1 DFQATT, CDR2 SNEGSKA (reference sequence). The CDR3 nucleotides read TGCAGTGCATCAATCCCGGGACAGGCCGGCTATGGCTACACCTTC. Its translation: CSASIPGQAGYGYTF.

This clonotype was detected a few times. The chain couples TRBV9 to TRBJ2-1, with TRBD2 identical over 9 bases. CDR1 and CDR2 (germline): SGDLS, YYNGEE. This CDR3 has 14 residues. Trimming removed 0 bases from V and 8 bases from J; junction bases left unmatched: 3. CDR3 loop: CASSVEGLAHEQFF. The DNA of the CDR3 is TGTGCCAGCAGCGTAGAGGGACTAGCCCATGAGCAGTTCTTC.

This clonotype was detected ten times or more. The rearrangement joins TRBV5-1 to TRBJ2-2, with D perhaps TRBD2 (6 bases). CDR1 and CDR2 (germline): SGHRS, YFSETQ. V gave up 3 bases and J gave up 1 base, with 10 bases separating them. The length of the CDR3 is 15 residues. The CDR3 loop reads CASSSREENTGELFF. CDR3 nucleotides: TGCGCCAGCAGCTCCAGGGAGGAGAACACCGGGGAGCTGTTTTTT.

This clonotype was observed many times. The rearrangement joins TRBV12-3 or TRBV12-4 to TRBJ2-2; maybe TRBD1 (7 bases). This CDR3 has 15 residues. With 2 bases removed from V and 1 base from J, the gap between germline ends came to 8 bases. This CDR3 reads CASSLQGGNTGELFF. In DNA, the CDR3 is TGTGCCAGCAGTTTACAGGGGGGGAACACCGGGGAGCTGTTTTTT.

This clonotype was detected ten times or more. The rearrangement links TRBV27 to TRBJ2-3; TRBD1 aligns across 8 bases. Germline V gene lookup returns CDR1 MNHEY and CDR2 SMNVEV (reference sequence). V shed 1 base and J 1 base; nucleotides not matched to a gene: 4. The CDR3 runs 16 residues. CDR3 bases: TGTGCCAGCAGTTTATACGGACAGGGAGGCACAGATACGCAGTATTTT. This codes for CASSLYGQGGTDTQYF.

There are a few counts of this clonotype. The V gene is TRBV5-1, the J gene TRBJ1-2; possible D gene TRBD1, 6 bases. The V gene lost 4 bases and the J gene lost 0 bases, with 13 bases spanning the gap. Germline V gene sequence: CDR1 SGHRS, CDR2 YFSETQ. This CDR3 has 15 amino acids. The CDR3 DNA sequence: TGCGCCAGCAGCATCCACAGGGAATCTAACTATGGCTACACCTTC. Encoded protein: CASSIHRESNYGYTF.

In its sample, this clonotype was seen many times. The J gene is TRBJ2-5, the V gene TRBV29-1, with TRBD2 matching over 7 bases. Germline values: CDR1 SQVTM, CDR2 ANQGSEA. This CDR3 region has 16 residues. V lost 4 bases, J lost 4 bases, and 15 bases stayed unmatched. CDR3: CSVAQRAGRSGETQYF. The CDR3 DNA reads TGCAGCGTTGCCCAAAGAGCGGGAAGAAGTGGAGAGACCCAGTACTTC.